This TCR beta chain was identified during a study of T cells expressing NK-cell markers. TCRdb processed the 5' RACE reads again and assigns one entry to each CDR3 protein, with no DNA. The sample includes about 460,000 distinct CDR3 sequences. Worth noting for this clonotype: Its cognate antigen is unknown.

CDR1 and CDR2 from the germline V gene are DFQATT and SNEGSKA (reference sequence). The CDR3 spans 16 residues. Study results and limitations: HCMV specificity was not established for the expanded NKG2C+ T cell clones. Dominant NKG2C+ clonotypes accounted for roughly 1.0-7.0% of CD8+ T cells in over 5 donors.

The source of this sequence is a woman between 50 and 59 years old in good health. The sequenced material came from blood T cells: a sorted CD56 or NKG2C T cell subset, CD4+ or CD8+ T cells, or bulk PBMC T cells (not recorded which). The chain is built from TRBV20-1 and TRBJ2-3; TCRdb reports TRBD2, a call that lacks DNA to check it against. This CDR3 is CSAELPSGRAGDTQYF.